Listed below are T cell receptor beta chains from one sample, sequenced in a study of T cells after posttransplantation cyclophosphamide. Method: immunoSEQ multiplex PCR; TCRdb's copy keeps in-frame clones and lacks some. This table has about 52,000 clones, roughly 94% appearing once. The sample taken for sequencing was PBMCs. Receptor source: a woman aged 25 to 39 in good health and a related stem cell transplant donor. Both conserved end residues are part of each CDR3. The order of the fields is D gene, V gene, J gene, clone size, CDR3 protein, CDR3 DNA. The D gene is left open where the match is weak. A clone size is listed for some rows: how often the clone was seen (once, few, many), or a class if it is expanded.

-,TRBV9,TRBJ2-2,-,CASSLTRTGELFF,TGTGCCAGCAGCCTAACCCGGACAGGGGAGCTGTTTTTT
TRBD1,TRBV5-4,TRBJ1-2,-,CASRRTGGYGYTF,TGTGCCAGCAGACGGACAGGGGGCTATGGCTACACCTTC
-,TRBV10-3,TRBJ1-2,-,CAISESRRETNYGYTF,TGTGCCATCAGTGAGTCGCGGAGAGAAACTAACTATGGCTACACCTTC
-,TRBV27,TRBJ2-3,-,CARSRTHRVSSTDTQYF,TGTGCCAGGAGTCGGACTCATCGAGTCTCTAGCACAGATACGCAGTATTTT
TRBD1,TRBV7-2,TRBJ1-6,-,CASSLLPGQGYSPLHF,TGTGCCAGCAGCTTACTGCCGGGACAGGGGTACTCACCCCTCCACTTT
TRBD1,TRBV4-1,TRBJ1-5,-,CASSSGQVLSQPQHF,TGCGCCAGCAGCAGCGGACAGGTACTAAGTCAGCCCCAGCATTTT
TRBD2,TRBV4-2,TRBJ2-7,-,CASSQGSGVSSYEQYF,TGTGCCAGCAGCCAAGGTAGCGGGGTAAGCTCCTACGAGCAGTACTTC
-,TRBV5-4,TRBJ2-7,-,CASSLAGLGGEQYF,TGTGCCAGCAGCTTGGCCGGGCTAGGAGGGGAGCAGTACTTC
-,TRBV4-3,TRBJ1-2,-,CASSLDGDGYTF,TGCGCCAGCAGCCTAGACGGGGATGGCTACACCTTC
TRBD1,TRBV7-9,TRBJ2-2,-,CASSLNRGTGELFF,TGTGCCAGCAGCCTCAACAGGGGAACCGGGGAGCTGTTTTTT
-,TRBV7-2,TRBJ2-1,-,CASSLVGGYGNEQFF,TGTGCCAGCAGCTTAGTAGGGGGATACGGCAATGAGCAGTTCTTC
-,TRBV11-1,TRBJ2-2,-,CASRSGGPNTGELFF,TGTGCCAGCCGATCCGGGGGACCGAACACCGGGGAGCTGTTTTTT
-,TRBV4-3,TRBJ1-2,-,CASSQDQGVYGYTF,TGCGCCAGCAGCCAAGATCAAGGGGTCTATGGCTACACCTTC
-,TRBV19,TRBJ2-7,-,CASSIDSTYEQYF,TGTGCCAGTAGTATAGATAGTACCTACGAGCAGTACTTC
-,TRBV18,TRBJ1-1,-,CASSRGSGNTEAFF,TGTGCCAGCTCACGCGGGTCAGGGAACACTGAAGCTTTCTTT
TRBD1,TRBV9,TRBJ1-4,-,CASSLGTVNEKLFF,TGTGCCAGCAGCCTCGGGACAGTTAATGAAAAACTGTTTTTT
-,TRBV7-2,TRBJ1-2,-,CASTPQPGTNYGYTF,TGTGCCAGCACCCCGCAGCCAGGTACTAACTATGGCTACACCTTC
TRBD1,TRBV5-4,TRBJ1-2,-,CASSLVKGQGKGYTF,TGTGCCAGCAGCTTGGTTAAAGGACAGGGGAAGGGCTACACCTTC
-,TRBV27,TRBJ2-7,-,CASSLTHLGSYEQYF,TGTGCCAGCAGTTTAACGCATTTAGGGAGCTACGAGCAGTACTTC
-,TRBV7-2,TRBJ1-3,-,CASSFSLSGNTIYF,TGTGCCAGCAGCTTTTCCCTCTCTGGAAACACCATATATTTT
-,TRBV27,TRBJ2-7,-,CASSRTGNEQYF,TGTGCCAGCAGCCGCACAGGGAACGAGCAGTACTTC
TRBD1,TRBV19,TRBJ2-4,once,CASSETGTVAKNIQYF,TGTGCCAGTAGTGAGACAGGGACCGTAGCCAAAAACATTCAGTACTTC
-,TRBV5-5,TRBJ2-7,-,CASSLIPSSYEQYF,TGTGCCAGCAGCTTGATACCTAGCTCCTACGAGCAGTACTTC
TRBD1,TRBV5-6,TRBJ2-3,-,CASSLRTGGPPDTQYF,TGTGCCAGCAGCTTGCGTACAGGGGGCCCCCCAGATACGCAGTATTTT
TRBD1,TRBV7-9,TRBJ1-4,-,CASSLNRFIGQAGGEKLFF,TGTGCCAGCAGCTTAAACCGCTTTATTGGACAGGCGGGGGGTGAAAAACTGTTTTTT
TRBD1,TRBV18,TRBJ2-6,-,CASATGSGTAFSGANVLTF,TGTGCCAGCGCTACCGGTTCCGGGACAGCCTTCTCTGGGGCCAACGTCCTGACTTTC
-,TRBV27,TRBJ2-1,-,CASNLRGSSYNEQFF,TGTGCCAGCAACCTGAGAGGGAGCTCCTACAATGAGCAGTTCTTC
-,TRBV2,TRBJ2-3,-,CASSGQAATSTDTQYF,TGTGCCAGCAGTGGACAGGCCGCTACTAGCACAGATACGCAGTATTTT
-,TRBV5-5,TRBJ2-7,-,CASSLGVLSPYEQYF,TGTGCCAGCAGCTTGGGGGTACTAAGCCCCTACGAGCAGTACTTC
TRBD1,TRBV28,TRBJ1-4,-,CASSLVQGGEKLFF,TGTGCCAGCAGTTTAGTTCAGGGGGGTGAAAAACTGTTTTTT
-,TRBV7-3,TRBJ2-3,-,CASSFSDSSTDTQYF,TGTGCCAGCAGCTTCTCGGACAGTAGCACAGATACGCAGTATTTT
TRBD1,TRBV5-6,TRBJ2-5,-,CASSPGQGGTQYF,TGTGCCAGCAGCCCAGGACAGGGGGGGACCCAGTACTTC
-,TRBV6-1,TRBJ2-1,-,CASIKTGTYNEQFF,TGTGCCAGCATCAAGACAGGGACTTACAATGAGCAGTTCTTC
-,TRBV18,TRBJ1-1,-,CASSRSTGGINTEAFF,TGTGCCAGCTCACGGAGCACGGGGGGAATAAACACTGAAGCTTTCTTT
TRBD1,TRBV7-2,TRBJ2-5,-,CASSSPSGGRETQYF,TGTGCCAGCAGCTCGCCGTCAGGGGGCCGGGAGACCCAGTACTTC
-,TRBV6-5,TRBJ2-7,-,CASSSRGSSYEQYF,TGTGCCAGCAGTTCAAGGGGCAGCTCCTACGAGCAGTACTTC
-,TRBV11-2,TRBJ1-3,-,CASSGDGQGGNTIYF,TGTGCCAGCAGCGGGGATGGGCAGGGAGGAAACACCATATATTTT
TRBD1,TRBV6-5,TRBJ1-1,-,CASSYSRDRVRAFF,TGTGCCAGCAGTTACTCTCGGGACAGGGTTAGGGCTTTCTTT
TRBD1,TRBV7-2,TRBJ2-5,-,CASSRGTGGFETQYF,TGTGCCAGCAGCAGGGGGACAGGGGGCTTTGAGACCCAGTACTTC
-,TRBV2,TRBJ1-4,-,CASKDSPNEKLFF,TGTGCCAGCAAAGACAGTCCTAATGAAAAACTGTTTTTT
-,TRBV2,TRBJ1-6,few,CASRGPGTRDNSPLHF,TGTGCCAGCAGGGGTCCGGGAACCCGGGATAATTCACCCCTCCACTTT
TRBD1,TRBV6-4,TRBJ1-5,-,CASSAGGEGNQPQHF,TGTGCCAGCAGTGCAGGGGGCGAGGGTAATCAGCCCCAGCATTTT
-,TRBV29-1,TRBJ2-7,-,CSVGGSSYEQYF,TGCAGCGTTGGTGGCAGCTCCTACGAGCAGTACTTC
TRBD1,TRBV7-3,TRBJ2-2,-,CASSLGQGFGGELFF,TGTGCCAGCAGCCTTGGACAGGGGTTCGGCGGGGAGCTGTTTTTT
-,TRBV6-1,TRBJ1-2,-,CASSPLIQGSGYTF,TGTGCCAGCAGTCCCCTAATACAGGGATCAGGCTACACCTTC
TRBD1,TRBV11-2,TRBJ1-3,few,CASSSPRDSVRNTIYF,TGTGCCAGCAGCTCCCCCCGGGACAGCGTCCGGAACACCATATATTTT
TRBD1,TRBV4-1,TRBJ1-1,-,CASSQLFPTGGMSEAFF,TGCGCCAGCAGCCAGCTATTCCCAACAGGGGGTATGTCTGAAGCTTTCTTT
TRBD2,TRBV11-3,TRBJ2-2,-,CASSLGGLAVTGELFF,TGTGCCAGCAGCTTAGGGGGACTAGCGGTAACCGGGGAGCTGTTTTTT
TRBD1,TRBV4-3,TRBJ1-5,-,CASSQDLVGVAGGQPQHF,TGCGCCAGCAGCCAAGATCTCGTGGGGGTGGCAGGGGGTCAGCCCCAGCATTTT
-,TRBV15,TRBJ1-4,once,CATSRQGYEKLFF,TGTGCCACCAGCAGACAGGGATATGAAAAACTGTTTTTT
-,TRBV9,TRBJ2-2,-,CASSRDWAGELFF,TGTGCCAGCAGCCGGGACTGGGCCGGGGAGCTGTTTTTT
TRBD2,TRBV9,TRBJ2-3,-,CASSTPTGGFVPDTQYF,TGTGCCAGCAGCACCCCTACGGGGGGGTTCGTCCCAGATACGCAGTATTTT
TRBD1,TRBV7-3,TRBJ1-6,-,CASSLGTGNSPLHF,TGTGCCAGCAGCTTGGGGACAGGGAATTCACCCCTCCACTTT
TRBD2,TRBV28,TRBJ2-7,-,CASTIGGLTSRDEQYF,TGTGCCAGCACCATTGGGGGACTAACTTCCAGGGACGAGCAGTACTTC